The text below deals with one T cell receptor (beta chain). Its target antigen remains unknown. The sample holds no much larger clone one base away, and base qualities are not on file. The sample originates from a study of T-cell reconstitution after alpha-beta-depleted transplantation in children listed by TCRdb under 2016. With respect to the entire study: The study quantitatively tracked T-cell immune reconstitution after TCRalphabeta/CD19-depleted allogeneic hematopoietic cell transplantation in children using TCR repertoire profiling.

The library came from PCR. The sample was run on an Illumina HiSeq 2500. To normalize quantification of the TCRbeta repertoire, the TCR libraries were built with molecular barcoding that relied on unique molecular identifiers. The public reads were reprocessed in TCRdb via fastp at Q25 and MiXCR, keeping in-frame beta chains. Records with the same CDR3 protein are collapsed into one entry carrying the most frequent genes and DNA. The sample profile shows roughly 500,000 distinct CDR3 sequences; roughly 18% of them were found once. The ten most abundant clones make up more than 2.5% of the sample. The germline ends are 16 bases apart after V is trimmed by 4 bases and J by 4 bases. The CDR3 spans 15 residues, from the cysteine through the phenylalanine. The read is trimmed to its CDR3 DNA, 45 bases read in frame from base 1.

This receptor was obtained from a human donor who donated a stem cell graft to a child with acute lymphoblastic leukemia. Recombination joined TRBV12-3 or TRBV12-4 with TRBJ1-2; the D gene cannot be resolved reliably. Sequencing used PBMCs from the stem cell graft donor, obtained from the stem cell graft. This receptor has the CDR3 CASSSRSSPAYGYTF. The DNA sequence reads TGTGCCAGCAGTTCCCGTTCCTCCCCAGCCTATGGCTACACCTTC.